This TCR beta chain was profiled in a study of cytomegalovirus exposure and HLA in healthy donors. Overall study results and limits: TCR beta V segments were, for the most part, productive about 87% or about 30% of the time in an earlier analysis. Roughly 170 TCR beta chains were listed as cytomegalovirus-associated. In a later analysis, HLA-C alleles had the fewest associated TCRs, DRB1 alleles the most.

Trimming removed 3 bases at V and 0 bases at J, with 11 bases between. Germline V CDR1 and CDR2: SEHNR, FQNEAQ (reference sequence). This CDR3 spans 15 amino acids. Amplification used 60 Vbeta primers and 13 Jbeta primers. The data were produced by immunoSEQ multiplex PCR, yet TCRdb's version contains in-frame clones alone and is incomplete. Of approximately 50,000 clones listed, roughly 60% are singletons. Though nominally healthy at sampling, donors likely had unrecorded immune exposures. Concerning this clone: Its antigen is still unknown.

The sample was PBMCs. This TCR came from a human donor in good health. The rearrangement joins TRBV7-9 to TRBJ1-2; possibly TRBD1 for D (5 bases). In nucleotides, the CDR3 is TGTGCCAGCAGCTTGGAGGGGTCAGCTAACTATGGCTACACCTTC. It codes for CASSLEGSANYGYTF. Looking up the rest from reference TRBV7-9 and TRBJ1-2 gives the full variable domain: DTGVSQNPRHKITKRGQNVTFRCDPISEHNRLYWYRQTLGQGPEFLTYFQNEAQLEKSRLLSDRFSAERPKGSFSTLEIQRTEQGDSAMYLCASSLEGSANYGYTFGSGTRLTVV.